This passage covers 30 T cell receptor beta chains from one sample sequenced in a study of T cells in Graves' hyperthyroidism and ophthalmopathy. Using RNA transcripts as the source, TCR beta CDR3 regions were amplified. The primer set for the first-round RT-PCR of the TCR CDR3 was HTBI. TCRdb ran MiXCR on the multiplex PCR reads and lists one entry per CDR3 protein. The sample consists of about 840,000 distinct CDR3 sequences, more than 30% of them appearing once. The sample taken for sequencing was blood. All receptors come from a young man with Graves' hyperthyroidism.

This clonotype was seen a few times. This rearrangement joins TRBV4-3 to TRBJ1-5; maybe TRBD1 (6 bases). The CDR3 has 15 amino acids. Trimming removed 4 bases from V and 6 bases from J, with 16 bases in between. Germline lookup yields CDR1 LGHNA and CDR2 YSLEER. CDR3: CASSLIQGDGQPQHF. For the CDR3, the DNA is TGCGCCAGCAGCCTAATACAGGGCGACGGTCAGCCCCAGCATTTT.

For this clonotype: Since no conserved phenylalanine or tryptophan closes the CDR3, a read error is the likely cause. The rearrangement links TRBV5-1 to TRBJ1-1; D call uncertain. Germline-derived CDR1 and CDR2 are SGHRS and YFSETQ. The CDR3 loop spans 11 amino acids. CDR3 in amino acids: CVSKWDTEAFL. CDR3 bases: TGCGTCAGCAAGTGGGACACTGAAGCTTTCCTT.

This clonotype appeared a few times. The chain carries TRBV7-2 and TRBJ1-4, with unresolved D. The V end lost 5 bases, the J end lost 7 bases, and 17 bases lay between the germline ends. The CDR3 loop spans 15 amino acids. Germline V gives CDR1 SGHTA, CDR2 FQGNSA. In DNA, the CDR3 is TGTGCCAGCAGCCATGGGTCGGGATTAGGTGAAAAACTGTTTTTT. It encodes CASSHGSGLGEKLFF.

This clonotype showed up just once. The gene calls are TRBV29-1 and TRBJ2-5; TRBD2 aligns across 13 bases. V gave up 2 bases and J gave up 6 bases; unmatched junction bases: 6. The CDR3 totals 15 residues. CDR1 and CDR2 (germline): SQVTM, ANQGSEA. The DNA for the CDR3 is TGCAGCGTTGAAACTAGCGGGAGGGCCGGAAAGACCCAGTACTTC. As protein: CSVETSGRAGKTQYF.

This clonotype was counted only a few times. The chain joins TRBV2 to TRBJ2-5; the D gene could be TRBD1 or TRBD2 (5 bases each). Germline V gene sequence: CDR1 SNHLY, CDR2 FYNNEI. V was clipped by 5 bases and J by 5 bases, with 18 bases between them. CDR3 size: 15 residues. The CDR3 sequence: CASSPSPGTMETQYF. As DNA, the CDR3 is TGTGCCAGCAGTCCCTCCCCCGGGACGATGGAGACCCAGTACTTC.

In this sample, this clonotype turned up a few times. The V and J genes are TRBV20-1 and TRBJ1-5, with D possibly being TRBD1 (6 bases). The V and J ends lost 0 bases and 4 bases respectively, with 13 bases between them. Germline V lookup: CDR1 DFQATT, CDR2 SNEGSKA (reference sequence). The CDR3 runs 15 residues. The CDR3: CSARETGTTNQPQHF. CDR3 DNA sequence: TGCAGTGCTAGAGAGACCGGGACAACAAATCAGCCCCAGCATTTT.

The chain couples TRBV7-3 to TRBJ1-1; D unclear. Germline V gives CDR1 SGHTA, CDR2 FQGTGA. The CDR3 is 13 amino acids. V lost 5 bases and J 3 bases, leaving 10 bases between the germline ends. The CDR3 DNA sequence: TGTGCCAGCAGCCTCCAGCCCCACACTGAAGCTTTCTTT. Encoded protein: CASSLQPHTEAFF.

The J gene is TRBJ1-1, the V gene TRBV30; D call uncertain. CDR1 GTSNPN and CDR2 SVGIG come from the germline V gene (reference sequence). This CDR3 contains 14 residues. V lost 2 bases to trimming and J lost 1 base, with 11 bases between them. DNA for the CDR3: TGTGCCTGGAGTAGACGGCTACAGAACACTGAAGCTTTCTTT. As protein: CAWSRRLQNTEAFF. The full variable domain, completed using reference TRBV30 and TRBJ1-1, is SQTIHQWPATLVQPVGSPLSLECTVEGTSNPNLYWYRQAAGRGLQLLFYSVGIGQISSEVPQNLSASRPQDRQFILSSKKLLLSDSGFYLCAWSRRLQNTEAFFGQGTRLTVV.

This clonotype was counted many times. The chain combines TRBV7-9 with TRBJ2-7; the D gene is possibly TRBD1 (6 bases). Trimming shortened V by 2 bases and J by 2 bases, and 13 bases separated the two germline ends. This CDR3 has 15 amino acids. CDR1 and CDR2 (germline): SEHNR, FQNEAQ (reference sequence). This CDR3 reads CASSLPTDSAYEQYF. CDR3 in DNA: TGTGCCAGCAGCTTACCAACGGACAGCGCCTACGAGCAGTACTTC.

The rearrangement joins TRBV7-9 to TRBJ1-6; 9 bases are shared with TRBD1. J gave up 6 bases and V 5 bases, and 5 bases lay outside the gene matches. Germline loops: CDR1 SEHNR, CDR2 FQNEAQ (reference sequence). The CDR3 consists of 15 residues. CDR3 region: CASSPDRGSNSPLHF. CDR3 coding DNA: TGTGCCAGCAGCCCGGACAGGGGTTCTAATTCACCCCTCCACTTT.

For this clonotype: A read error may account for a junction end that differs from germline. The rearrangement links TRBV7-3 to TRBJ1-5; no clear D gene. Germline V gene data show CDR1 as SGHTA and CDR2 as FQGTGA. The CDR3 contains 13 residues. The CDR3 loop reads CASSPQDDQPQHF. In DNA, the CDR3 is TGCGCCAGCAGCCCCCAAGACGATCAGCCCCAGCATTTT.

This clonotype was picked up a small number of times. This chain connects TRBV7-8 to TRBJ2-7; the D gene could be TRBD1 or TRBD2 (5 bases each). Trimming took off 1 base at V and 1 base at J, with 11 bases between the two ends. CDR3 length equals 15 residues. Germline CDR1 and CDR2: SGHVS and FQNEAQ. The CDR3 DNA reads as TGTGCCAGCAGCTTAGTCGGGACCGGTTCCTACGAGCAGTACTTC. As protein: CASSLVGTGSYEQYF.

Turning to this clonotype: Germline and junction disagree at one end, which may indicate a read error. This sequence joins TRBV10-2 and TRBJ1-5; D is ambiguous. The CDR3 spans 15 residues. Germline V CDR1 and CDR2: WSHSY, SAAADI. The CDR3: CASSDQRNSNQPQHF. CDR3 DNA: TGTGCCAGCTCGGACCAAAGGAACAGCAATCAGCCCCAGCATTTT.

The sample holds a few counts of this clonotype. The chain's CDR3 is CASNPRQGFAEAFF. The CDR3 DNA is TGTGCCAGTAACCCCCGACAGGGGTTCGCTGAAGCTTTCTTT. The gene calls are TRBV19 and TRBJ1-1, with 8 nucleotides matching TRBD1. With V trimmed by 7 bases and J by 6 bases, 10 bases remained unmatched. The germline V gene encodes CDR1 LNHDA and CDR2 SQIVND (reference sequence). There are 14 residues in the CDR3.

On this clonotype: At one boundary the junction diverges from the germline segment, which might be a read error. The chain is built from TRBV7-6 and TRBJ2-5; TRBD1 aligns across 7 bases. Germline CDR1 is SGHVS and CDR2 is FNYEAQ. The CDR3 spans 12 residues. Here the CDR3 reads CAGSRDSATQYF. CDR3 bases: TGTGCCGGCAGCCGGGACAGTGCGACCCAGTACTTC.

As concerns this clonotype: Given the absence of the conserved phenylalanine or tryptophan at the CDR3 end, a read error is likely. The limits of the CDR3 on the DNA are not certain, so only TCRdb's listed CDR3 is given. The chain links TRBV19 to TRBJ1-4. The CDR3 is 9 amino acids in total, end residues counted. The germline V gene has CDR1 LNHDA and CDR2 SQIVND (reference sequence). The CDR3 region is CASSINRDY.

V usage is TRBV20-1 and J usage is TRBJ2-5; 10 positions match TRBD2. The trim removed 5 bases at V and 5 bases at J, leaving 8 bases unmatched. Germline V gives CDR1 DFQATT, CDR2 SNEGSKA (reference sequence). CDR3 length: 14 amino acids. CDR3 residues: CSAQPPGLAETQYF. CDR3 coding DNA: TGCAGTGCTCAACCCCCGGGACTAGCGGAGACCCAGTACTTC.

This clonotype has a count of ten or more. This chain links TRBV7-2 with TRBJ1-2; D ambiguous. The V end was cut by 4 bases, the J end by 4 bases, with 13 bases between. The V gene's germline CDR1 is SGHTA and CDR2 FQGNSA. This CDR3 has 14 amino acids. This chain's CDR3 is CASSSGRSSYGYTF. The CDR3 DNA follows: TGTGCCAGCAGCTCGGGGAGGTCTTCCTATGGCTACACCTTC.

This clonotype was counted only a few times. The rearrangement links TRBV15 to TRBJ2-2, with D possibly matching TRBD2 (7 bases). The CDR3 runs 15 residues. The V end lost 0 bases, the J end lost 6 bases, and 11 bases lay between the germline ends. Germline values: CDR1 LNHNV, CDR2 YYDKDF (reference sequence). The CDR3 loop reads CATSRDWGGPGELFF. The CDR3 DNA reads TGTGCCACCAGCAGAGATTGGGGGGGCCCCGGGGAGCTGTTTTTT.

The V and J genes are TRBV2 and TRBJ2-7, with TRBD1 as a possible D gene (6 bases). Germline V gene data show CDR1 as SNHLY and CDR2 as FYNNEI. Deletions cut 8 bases from V and 6 bases from J, with 17 bases between. This CDR3 has 13 residues. The CDR3 coding sequence is TGTGCCAGCTTATTAAACAGGGATGGCGAGCAGTACTTC. It yields the protein CASLLNRDGEQYF.

This clonotype was observed a few times. The chain joins TRBV9 to TRBJ1-1; D unclear. Germline V gene lookup returns CDR1 SGDLS and CDR2 YYNGEE. This CDR3 has 14 amino acids. Trimming cost V 6 bases and J 1 base, with 13 bases left between them. The CDR3 nucleotides read TGTGCCAGCACCCCGGACGGTGCGAACACTGAAGCTTTCTTT. Protein sequence: CASTPDGANTEAFF.

The rearrangement joins TRBV2 to TRBJ2-7, with D possibly matching TRBD1 (6 bases). Germline values: CDR1 SNHLY, CDR2 FYNNEI. Deletions cut 5 bases from V and 5 bases from J, with 10 bases between. The CDR3 has 12 amino acids. CDR3 in DNA: TGTGCCAGCAGTATTGGGGGCCACGAGCAGTACTTC. It yields the protein CASSIGGHEQYF.

This clonotype has ten or more counts. The rearrangement links TRBV15 to TRBJ2-2; D not certain. The CDR3 runs to 14 residues. Looked up from germline, CDR1 is LNHNV and CDR2 is YYDKDF (reference sequence). The germline V and J ends were trimmed by 0 bases and 1 base, with 3 bases remaining between them. This chain's CDR3 is CATSRDLNTGELFF. Written as DNA, the CDR3 is TGTGCCACCAGCAGAGACCTGAACACCGGGGAGCTGTTTTTT.

The genes are TRBV7-2 and TRBJ1-1; no clear D gene. V was shortened by 8 bases and J by 1 base, with 14 bases between the two germline ends. The CDR3 spans 14 residues. Germline V gene sequence: CDR1 SGHTA, CDR2 FQGNSA. The CDR3 sequence: CASLRRAANTEAFF. The DNA for the CDR3 is TGTGCCAGCCTCAGGAGGGCCGCGAACACTGAAGCTTTCTTT. Complete variable domain (other parts from reference TRBV7-2 and TRBJ1-1): GAGVSQSPSNKVTEKGKDVELRCDPISGHTALYWYRQSLGQGLEFLIYFQGNSAPDKSGLPSDRFSAERTGGSVSTLTIQRTQQEDSAVYLCASLRRAANTEAFFGQGTRLTVV.

A remark on this clonotype: A much larger clone is a single base away; this may be a read error. This chain joins TRBV5-1 and TRBJ2-7; tentatively, D is TRBD1 (6 bases). CDR3 length equals 15 residues. The V gene lost 0 bases and the J gene lost 1 base, with 11 bases spanning the gap. The V gene's germline CDR1 is SGHRS and CDR2 YFSETQ. CDR3 loop: CASSLVRDRSYEQYF. The CDR3 nucleotides read TGCGCCAGCAGCTTGGTCCGTGACAGGTCCTACGAGCAGTACTTC. Variable domain in full (rest from reference TRBV5-1 and TRBJ2-7): KAGVTQTPRYLIKTRGQQVTLSCSPISGHRSVSWYQQTPGQGLQFLFEYFSETQRNKGNFPGRFSGRQFSNSRSEMNVSTLELGDSALYLCASSLVRDRSYEQYFGPGTRLTVT.

The chain links TRBV25-1 to TRBJ1-1; D not certain. Germline loops: CDR1 MGHDK, CDR2 SYGVNS. V lost 6 bases and J lost 5, with 13 bases in between. This CDR3 is built from 13 residues. The CDR3 protein is CASRRLELTEAFF. The CDR3 nucleotides read TGTGCCAGCAGACGATTGGAGTTGACTGAAGCTTTCTTT.

This clonotype was found many times. The chain carries TRBV6-5 and TRBJ2-5; D might be TRBD2 (5 bases). V was pared by 6 bases and J by 1 base, with 12 bases between. The CDR3 loop spans 14 amino acids. Germline lookup yields CDR1 MNHEY and CDR2 SVGAGI. The CDR3 coding sequence is TGTGCCAGCAGCTACGGAGGTGTCCAAGAGACCCAGTACTTC. This gives the protein CASSYGGVQETQYF.

This clonotype was seen a handful of times. The chain couples TRBV12-3 or TRBV12-4 to TRBJ1-5; possibly TRBD1 for D (5 bases). With 0 bases removed from V and 11 bases from J, the gap between germline ends came to 8 bases. The CDR3 is 12 amino acids. The CDR3 region is CASSLAKGTQHF. CDR3 bases: TGTGCCAGCAGTTTAGCGAAGGGGACCCAGCATTTT.

The genes are TRBV7-9 and TRBJ1-1; D is unresolved. CDR3 length: 13 amino acids. Germline V gene lookup returns CDR1 SEHNR and CDR2 FQNEAQ (reference sequence). The V gene lost 7 bases and the J gene lost 5 bases, with 14 bases spanning the gap. CDR3 bases: TGTGCCAGCACCTCTGGAGGGTCGACTGAAGCTTTCTTT. It translates to CASTSGGSTEAFF.

This clonotype was seen only a few times. V is TRBV14 and J is TRBJ1-1, with D maybe TRBD1 (5 bases). V lost 0 bases to trimming and J lost 12 bases, with 17 bases between them. CDR1 and CDR2 (germline): SGHDN, FVKESK. The CDR3 has 14 residues. The CDR3 loop is CASSQDNWGIWPFF. Here the CDR3 DNA reads TGTGCCAGCAGCCAAGATAATTGGGGGATCTGGCCTTTCTTT.